The present TCR beta chain was sequenced within a study of blood T cell repertoires in COVID-19. Study-wide context: The study drew acute and convalescent COVID-19 samples from the United States, Italy and Spain. T cells, B-cell-depleted T cells, or PBMCs provided the cDNA or gDNA that served as material.

In the authors' methods: Nucleated cell counts were estimated from reference gene primer amplification. Profiled with immunoSEQ multiplex PCR; TCRdb holds only in-frame clones, not every one. That table is the source of V, J and clone size, and D and trimming were worked out from the DNA. The sample holds approximately 290,000 clones, roughly four fifths seen once. J lost 0 bases, V lost 0 bases, and 4 bases had no gene match. The germline gives CDR1 SGHDT, CDR2 YYEEEE. This CDR3 has 16 amino acids. This TCR was sampled from a person aged 65-85 years with COVID-19, enrolled during active disease. Sequencing was done on a sample of peripheral blood. V gene TRBV5-6 combines with J gene TRBJ2-3; 7 positions match TRBD2. The CDR3 region has the DNA TGTGCCAGCAGCTTGGGAGCGGGGAGGAGCACAGATACGCAGTATTTT. This translates into CASSLGAGRSTDTQYF.